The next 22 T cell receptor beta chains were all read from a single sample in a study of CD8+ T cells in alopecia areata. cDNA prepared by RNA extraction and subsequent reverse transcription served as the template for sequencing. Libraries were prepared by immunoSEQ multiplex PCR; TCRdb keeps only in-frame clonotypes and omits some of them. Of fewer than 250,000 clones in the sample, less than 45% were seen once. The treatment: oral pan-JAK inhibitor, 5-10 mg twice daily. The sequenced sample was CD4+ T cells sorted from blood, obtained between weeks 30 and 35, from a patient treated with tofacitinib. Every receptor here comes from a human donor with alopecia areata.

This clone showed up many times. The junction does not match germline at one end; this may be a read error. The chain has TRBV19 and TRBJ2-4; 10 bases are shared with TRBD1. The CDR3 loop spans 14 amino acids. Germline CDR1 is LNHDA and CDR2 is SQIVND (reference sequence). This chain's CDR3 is CASSVDRGLNIQYF. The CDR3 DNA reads TGTGCCAGTAGTGTAGACAGGGGGCTGAACATTCAGTACTTC.

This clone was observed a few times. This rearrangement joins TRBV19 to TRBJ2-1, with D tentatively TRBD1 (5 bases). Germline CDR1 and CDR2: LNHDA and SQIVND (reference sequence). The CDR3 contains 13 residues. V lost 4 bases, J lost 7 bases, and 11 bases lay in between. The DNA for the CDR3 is TGTGCCAGTAGTACAGGGCCCTTAAATGAGCAGTTCTTC. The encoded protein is CASSTGPLNEQFF.

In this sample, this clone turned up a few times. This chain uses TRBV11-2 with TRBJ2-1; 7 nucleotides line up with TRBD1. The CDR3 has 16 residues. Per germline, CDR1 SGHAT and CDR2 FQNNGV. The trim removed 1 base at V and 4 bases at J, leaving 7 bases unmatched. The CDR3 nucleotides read TGTGCCAGCAGCTTAGGTAAGGACAGGCATTACAATGAGCAGTTCTTC. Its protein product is CASSLGKDRHYNEQFF.

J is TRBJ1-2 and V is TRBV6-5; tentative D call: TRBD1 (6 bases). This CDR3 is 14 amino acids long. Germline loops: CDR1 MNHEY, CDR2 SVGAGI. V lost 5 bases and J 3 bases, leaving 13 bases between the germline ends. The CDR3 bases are TGTGCCAGCAGTGTAAAGGGGGAGGACTATGGCTACACCTTC. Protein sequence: CASSVKGEDYGYTF.

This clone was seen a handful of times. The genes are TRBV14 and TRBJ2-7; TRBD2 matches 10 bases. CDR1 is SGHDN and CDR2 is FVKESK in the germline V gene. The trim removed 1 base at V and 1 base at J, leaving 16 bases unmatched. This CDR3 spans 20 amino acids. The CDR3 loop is CASSQVSGPKRTSGSYEQYF. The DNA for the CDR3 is TGTGCCAGCAGCCAAGTTAGCGGCCCAAAAAGGACTAGCGGATCCTACGAGCAGTACTTC.

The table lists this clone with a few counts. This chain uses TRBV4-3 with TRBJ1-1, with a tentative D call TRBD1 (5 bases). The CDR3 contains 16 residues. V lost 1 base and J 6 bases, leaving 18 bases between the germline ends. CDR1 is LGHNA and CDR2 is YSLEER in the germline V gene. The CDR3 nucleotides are TGCGCCAGCAGCCAAGTTTCTTTTCAGGGTAGCCCTGAAGCTTTCTTT. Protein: CASSQVSFQGSPEAFF.

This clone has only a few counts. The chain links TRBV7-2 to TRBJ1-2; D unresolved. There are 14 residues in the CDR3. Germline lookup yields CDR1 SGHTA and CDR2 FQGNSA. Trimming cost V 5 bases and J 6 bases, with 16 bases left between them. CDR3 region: CASSAYDGTNGYTF. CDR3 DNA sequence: TGTGCCAGCAGCGCATACGACGGCACAAATGGCTACACCTTC.

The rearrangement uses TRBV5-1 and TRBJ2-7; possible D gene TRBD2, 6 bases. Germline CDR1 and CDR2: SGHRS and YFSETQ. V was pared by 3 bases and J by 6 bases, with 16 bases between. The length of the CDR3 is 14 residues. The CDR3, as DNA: TGCGCCAGCAGCTGGGGGACGGCGGGGTCCGAGCAGTACTTC. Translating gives CASSWGTAGSEQYF.

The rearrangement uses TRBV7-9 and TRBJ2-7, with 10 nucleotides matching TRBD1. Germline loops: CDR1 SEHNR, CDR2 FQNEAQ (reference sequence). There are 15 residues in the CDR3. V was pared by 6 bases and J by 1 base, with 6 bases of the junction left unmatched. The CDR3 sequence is CASRLTGGESYEQYF. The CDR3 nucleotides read TGTGCCAGCAGACTGACAGGGGGCGAATCCTACGAGCAGTACTTC.

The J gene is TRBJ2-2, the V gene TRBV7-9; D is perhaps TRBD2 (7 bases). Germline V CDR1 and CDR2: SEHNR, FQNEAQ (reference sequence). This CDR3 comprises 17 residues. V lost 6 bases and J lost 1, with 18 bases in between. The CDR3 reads CASRRKPGEGNTGELFF. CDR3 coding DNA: TGTGCCAGCAGACGGAAACCAGGGGAGGGGAACACCGGGGAGCTGTTTTTT.

The CDR3 sequence: CASLRIGYGYTF. CDR3 sequence (DNA): TGTGCCAGCCTTCGGATAGGCTATGGCTACACCTTC. The chain links TRBV2 to TRBJ1-2; D ambiguous. Germline V CDR1 and CDR2: SNHLY, FYNNEI. V was trimmed by 8 bases and J by 4 bases, leaving 11 bases between them. CDR3 length: 12 residues.

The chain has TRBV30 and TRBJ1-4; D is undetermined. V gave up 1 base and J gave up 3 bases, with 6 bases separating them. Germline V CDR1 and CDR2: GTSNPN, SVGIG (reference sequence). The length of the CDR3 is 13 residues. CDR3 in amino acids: CAWSAGSNEKLFF. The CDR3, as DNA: TGTGCCTGGAGTGCCGGGTCTAATGAAAAACTGTTTTTT.

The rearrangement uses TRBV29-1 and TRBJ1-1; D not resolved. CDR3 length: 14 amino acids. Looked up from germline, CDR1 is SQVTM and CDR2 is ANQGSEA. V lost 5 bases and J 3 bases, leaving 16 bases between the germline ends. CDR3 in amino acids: CSVKKMVHHTEAFF. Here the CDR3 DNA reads TGCAGCGTTAAAAAAATGGTCCACCACACTGAAGCTTTCTTT.

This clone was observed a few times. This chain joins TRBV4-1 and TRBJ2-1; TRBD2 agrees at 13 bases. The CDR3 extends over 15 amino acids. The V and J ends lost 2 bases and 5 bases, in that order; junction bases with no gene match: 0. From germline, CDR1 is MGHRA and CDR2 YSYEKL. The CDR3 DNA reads TGCGCCAGCAGCCAAACTAGCGGGAGGGACAATGAGCAGTTCTTC. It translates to CASSQTSGRDNEQFF.

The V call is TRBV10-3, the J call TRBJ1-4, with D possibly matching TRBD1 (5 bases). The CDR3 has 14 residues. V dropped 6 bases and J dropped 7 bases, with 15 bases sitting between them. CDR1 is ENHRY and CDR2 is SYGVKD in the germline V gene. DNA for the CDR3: TGTGCCATCAGGCCCGGGACGGATCCTGAAAAACTGTTTTTT. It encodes CAIRPGTDPEKLFF.

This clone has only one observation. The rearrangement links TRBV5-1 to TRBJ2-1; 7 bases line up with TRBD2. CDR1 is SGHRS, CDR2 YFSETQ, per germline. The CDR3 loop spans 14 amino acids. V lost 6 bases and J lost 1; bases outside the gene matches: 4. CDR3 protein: CASIGGSSYNEQFF. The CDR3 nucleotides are TGCGCCAGCATTGGCGGGAGTTCCTACAATGAGCAGTTCTTC.

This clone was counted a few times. CDR3 residues: CASSYPGQYLFQETQYF. The CDR3 bases are TGTGCCAGCAGCTATCCGGGACAGTATCTCTTCCAAGAGACCCAGTACTTC. This chain uses TRBV7-2 with TRBJ2-5, with 7 bases matching TRBD1. V shed 4 bases, J shed 1 base, and the junction held 12 bases outside the gene matches. This CDR3 is 17 amino acids long. Germline V gene data show CDR1 as SGHTA and CDR2 as FQGNSA.

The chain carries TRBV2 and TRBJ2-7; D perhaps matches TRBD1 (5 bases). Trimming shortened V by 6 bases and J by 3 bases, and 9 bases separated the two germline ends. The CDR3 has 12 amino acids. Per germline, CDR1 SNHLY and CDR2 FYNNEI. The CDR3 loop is CASSEQGYEQYF. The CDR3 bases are TGTGCCAGCAGCGAGCAGGGCTACGAGCAGTACTTC.

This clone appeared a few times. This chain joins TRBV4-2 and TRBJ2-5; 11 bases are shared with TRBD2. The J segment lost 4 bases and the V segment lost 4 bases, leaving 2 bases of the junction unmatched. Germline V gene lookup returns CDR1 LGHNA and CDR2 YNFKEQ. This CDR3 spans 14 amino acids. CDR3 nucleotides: TGTGCCAGCAGCCGAGGACTAGCGGGAGAGACCCAGTACTTC. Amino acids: CASSRGLAGETQYF.

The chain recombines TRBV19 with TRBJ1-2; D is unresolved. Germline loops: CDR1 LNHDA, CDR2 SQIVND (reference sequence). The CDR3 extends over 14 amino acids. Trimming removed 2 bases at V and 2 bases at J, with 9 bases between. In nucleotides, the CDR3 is TGTGCCAGTAGTATAATCGGCCAGAACTATGGCTACACCTTC. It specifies CASSIIGQNYGYTF.

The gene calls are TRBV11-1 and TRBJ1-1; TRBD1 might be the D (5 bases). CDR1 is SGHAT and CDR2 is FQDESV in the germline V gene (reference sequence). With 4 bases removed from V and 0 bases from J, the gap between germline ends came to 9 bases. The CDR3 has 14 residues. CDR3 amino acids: CASSSDRLNTEAFF. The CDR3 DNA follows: TGTGCCAGCAGCTCAGACAGATTGAACACTGAAGCTTTCTTT.

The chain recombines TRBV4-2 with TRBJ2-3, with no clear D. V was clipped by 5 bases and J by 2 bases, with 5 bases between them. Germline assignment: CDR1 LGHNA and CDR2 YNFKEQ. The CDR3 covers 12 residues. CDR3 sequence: CASSTNTDTQYF. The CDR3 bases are TGTGCCAGCAGCACAAACACAGATACGCAGTATTTT.